This T cell receptor beta chain was retrieved from a study of cytomegalovirus exposure and HLA in healthy donors. Across the whole study: In an earlier analysis, 90 million to 130 million unique TCR beta sequences were found from about 179 million T cells. Study findings and constraints: TCR beta V- and J-gene trimming, according to a later analysis, was linked to a missense DCLRE1C variant.

On this clone itself: The antigen is not known.

Primers included in the PCR were 60 Vbeta and 13 Jbeta primers. Data came from immunoSEQ multiplex PCR; TCRdb stores just in-frame clones and leaves some out. The sample has approximately 130,000 clones, roughly 9% seen once. Trimming stripped 0 bases from V and 0 bases from J, with 7 bases between. CDR1 and CDR2 (germline): SGHRS, YFSETQ. The CDR3 contains 15 residues. J is TRBJ2-1 and V is TRBV5-1; D gene uncertain. The clonotype comes from a woman aged 40 to 50 in good health and CMV-seropositive. The sample consisted of PBMCs. The CDR3 coding sequence is TGCGCCAGCAGCTTGGCGTTGAGCTCCTACAATGAGCAGTTCTTC. Protein sequence: CASSLALSSYNEQFF.